This TCR beta chain was identified during a study of T-cell memory formation after mild COVID-19 (dated by TCRdb to the early 2020s). Describing the broader study: Most TCR sequence clusters were specific to one of the two donors. In a couple of donors, T-cell clones that expanded and contracted after mild COVID-19 were followed by sequencing TCRalpha and TCRbeta repertoires longitudinally. The cohort comprised two young, previously healthy adult volunteers, one female and one male.

The junction carries 10 bases between V and J, which are trimmed by 0 bases and 7 bases respectively. The germline V gene encodes CDR1 SGHKS and CDR2 YYEKEE (reference sequence). The CDR3 starts with the cysteine, ends with the phenylalanine, and has 13 residues. The entry retains the CDR3 DNA only, 39 bases that are in frame from base 1. Ficoll-Paque density gradient centrifugation was used to isolate PBMCs. TCRdb lists the instrument as Illumina NovaSeq 6000. cDNA libraries for TCRalpha and TCRbeta were prepared by 5'RACE using constant-segment primers, with sample barcodes and unique molecular identifiers added. RNA was extracted from every sample with Trizol reagent. Library amplification was performed in two PCR steps, and a second sample barcode and Illumina TruSeq adapters were introduced in the second step. Sequencing of libraries was performed on an Illumina NovaSeq with 2 x 150 bp paired-end reads. The source study handled its data this way. Demultiplexing of reads and collapsing into UMI-guided consensus sequences were performed with migec v1.2.7. Using mixcr v2.1.11, UMI consensuses were aligned to TRA and TRB V and J templates and then assembled into clonotypes. A clonotype was counted as expanded or contracted only if both edgeR and NoisET called the change significant, with noise models trained on biological replicates. For edgeR calls, the cutoffs were a false discovery rate-adjusted p below 0.01 and a log2 fold-change threshold of 1. As an exploratory analysis of dynamics, PCA with hierarchical clustering was applied to max-normalized trajectories of the 1000 most abundant clonotypes. The CD4 or CD8 phenotype of responding clones was assigned using the separately sequenced CD4+ and CD8+ repertoires. Clones were called with MiXCR by TCRdb after fastp trimmed the public reads at Q25, and only in-frame beta chains were retained. Each entry is one CDR3 protein sequence, shown with its most common DNA and genes. The V and J calls, along with clone size, are taken from TCRdb and not from the paper's own processing. The sample table holds approximately 390,000 distinct CDR3 sequences, of which roughly 15% were seen once. 20% to 25% of the sample comes from the top ten.

On the study overall, not on this receptor specifically: The study covered only a couple of mild cases, and larger cohorts including severe cases with pre-infection samples were considered necessary. The detection of some responding clones in pre-infection memory suggests that pre-existing cross-reactive memory T cells joined the SARS-CoV-2 response. Contracting CD4+ clones appeared mostly in the CM and EM memory subsets, whereas CD8+ clones were enriched in EMRA. Clones that contracted from day 15 to 85 showed balanced CD4/CD8 phenotypes, whereas a second wave of clones that expanded from day 15 to 37 leaned towards CD4+. SARS-CoV-2 specificity was not confirmed for the second-wave clones peaking on day 37.

This clonotype was counted between two and nine times. Its antigen is currently not known. Base quality data are lacking; no much larger clone is found one base away. This TCR derives from a man aged 18 to 30 who had mild COVID-19 (a few samples of this study predate the infection). The sample titles of this study are shuffled in the database, so cell type and time point are left out; the donor was told from shared clones. Sequenced sample: PBMCs or a T cell subset sorted from them (not recorded which). Recombination connected TRBV5-5 to TRBJ1-2; too little of a D gene remains to name it. The DNA sequence is as follows: TGTGCCAGCAGCTTGGACCAACCGTTTGGCTACACCTTC. Its protein is CASSLDQPFGYTF.